This TCR beta chain came from a study of T cell responses to AZD1222 COVID-19 vaccine. The assay was immunoSEQ multiplex PCR, and TCRdb's table has in-frame clones only and misses some. This sample has 100,000 to 150,000 clones, with roughly 90% found just once. From germline, CDR1 is MDHEN and CDR2 SYDVKM. Trimming left V 7 bases short and J 0 bases short, with 15 bases between. This CDR3 has 15 residues. This clonotype was obtained from an adult who received the AZD1222 COVID-19 vaccine. The sample here was peripheral blood, taken 28 days after the second AZD1222 dose. The V call is TRBV28, the J call TRBJ1-1; D is perhaps TRBD1 (6 bases). In nucleotides, the CDR3 is TGTGCCAGCATCACGGCGGGGGCTATGAACACTGAAGCTTTCTTT. The encoded protein is CASITAGAMNTEAFF.